This TCR beta chain was identified during a study of T cells after posttransplantation cyclophosphamide. Sequencing was performed with immunoSEQ multiplex PCR; in TCRdb, only in-frame clones are kept and a portion is missing. Of approximately 2,000 clones listed, approximately 76% were seen once; the top ten hold 52%. Study-wide findings and caveats: Donor-recipient repertoire similarity was low at 1-2 months, rising over year one.

The germline V gene encodes CDR1 SEHNR and CDR2 FQNEAQ (reference sequence). CDR3 length equals 15 residues. With V trimmed by 2 bases and J by 5 bases, 4 bases remained unmatched. With regard to this clone: Its antigen is unknown.

A marrow graft followed busulfan-fludarabine conditioning, with cyclophosphamide on days +3 and +4. This receptor was obtained from a young adult male patient who received an allogeneic stem cell transplant from a related donor, was CMV-positive, and had no GVHD. Some T cells may be supplied by the graft donor. The sequenced sample was CD8+ T cells sorted from PBMCs, obtained roughly 240 days after a stem cell transplant with posttransplant cyclophosphamide. This chain connects TRBV7-9 to TRBJ2-1; 9 bases fit TRBD2. The CDR3 loop reads CASSLMTSGDNEQFF. CDR3 nucleotide sequence: TGTGCCAGCAGCTTAATGACTAGCGGTGACAATGAGCAGTTCTTC.